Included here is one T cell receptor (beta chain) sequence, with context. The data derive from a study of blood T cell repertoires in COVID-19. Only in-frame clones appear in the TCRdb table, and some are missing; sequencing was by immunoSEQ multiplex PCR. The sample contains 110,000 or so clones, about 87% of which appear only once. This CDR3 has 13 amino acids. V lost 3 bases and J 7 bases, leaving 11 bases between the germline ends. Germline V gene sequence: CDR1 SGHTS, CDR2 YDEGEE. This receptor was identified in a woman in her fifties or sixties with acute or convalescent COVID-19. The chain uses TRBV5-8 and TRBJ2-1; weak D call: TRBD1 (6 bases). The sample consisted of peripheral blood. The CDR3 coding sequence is TGTGCCAGCAGCTCACAGGGTTGGAATGAGCAGTTCTTC. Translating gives CASSSQGWNEQFF.